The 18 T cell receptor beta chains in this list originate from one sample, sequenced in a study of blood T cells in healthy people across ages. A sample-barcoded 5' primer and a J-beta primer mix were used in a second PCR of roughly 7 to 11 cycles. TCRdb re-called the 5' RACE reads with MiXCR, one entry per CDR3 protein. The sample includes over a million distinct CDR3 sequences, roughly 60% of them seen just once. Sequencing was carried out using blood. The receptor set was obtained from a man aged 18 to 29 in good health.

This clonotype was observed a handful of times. This CDR3 is CASSEPWLAGGPYEQYF. The CDR3 nucleotides are TGTGCCAGCAGTGAACCCTGGCTAGCGGGAGGGCCATACGAGCAGTACTTC. The chain recombines TRBV12-3 or TRBV12-4 with TRBJ2-4; 12 nucleotides match TRBD2. The closer fit of TRBJ2-7 to the DNA end suggests the J call may be wrong. The CDR3 contains 17 residues.

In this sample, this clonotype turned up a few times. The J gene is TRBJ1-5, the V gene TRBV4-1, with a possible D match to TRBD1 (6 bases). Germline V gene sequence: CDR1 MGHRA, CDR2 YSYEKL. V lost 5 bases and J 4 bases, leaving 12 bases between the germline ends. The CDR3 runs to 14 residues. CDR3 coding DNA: TGCGCCAGCAGCGGGGGGCCAGCAAATCAGCCCCAGCATTTT. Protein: CASSGGPANQPQHF.

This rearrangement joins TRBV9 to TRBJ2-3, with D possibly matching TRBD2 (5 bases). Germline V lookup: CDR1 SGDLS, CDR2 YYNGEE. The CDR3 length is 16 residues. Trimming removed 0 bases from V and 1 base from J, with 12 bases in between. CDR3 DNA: TGTGCCAGCAGCGTAGCACCCCTGGGAGGCACAGATACGCAGTATTTT. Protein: CASSVAPLGGTDTQYF.

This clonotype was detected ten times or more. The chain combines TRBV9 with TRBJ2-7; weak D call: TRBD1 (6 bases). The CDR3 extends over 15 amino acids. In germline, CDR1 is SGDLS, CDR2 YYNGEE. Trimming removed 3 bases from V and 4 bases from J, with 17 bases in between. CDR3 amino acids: CASSAADSWGYEQYF. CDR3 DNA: TGTGCCAGCAGCGCTGCGGACAGTTGGGGATACGAGCAGTACTTC.

The CDR3 here is CASSPYPPGDRVYEQYF. CDR3 bases: TGTGCCAGCAGTCCGTACCCCCCCGGGGACAGGGTGTACGAGCAGTACTTC. The V gene is TRBV27, the J gene TRBJ2-7, with TRBD1 matching over 9 bases. The CDR3 spans 17 residues. V lost 5 bases and J lost 4; bases outside the gene matches: 15. CDR1 and CDR2 from the germline V gene are MNHEY and SMNVEV (reference sequence).

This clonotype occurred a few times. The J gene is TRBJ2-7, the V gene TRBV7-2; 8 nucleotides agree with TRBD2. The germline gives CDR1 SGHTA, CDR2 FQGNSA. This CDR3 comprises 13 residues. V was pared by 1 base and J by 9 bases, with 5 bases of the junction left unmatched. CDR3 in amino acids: CASSLGTSSVQYF. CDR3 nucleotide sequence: TGTGCCAGCAGCTTAGGGACTAGCTCCGTGCAGTACTTC.

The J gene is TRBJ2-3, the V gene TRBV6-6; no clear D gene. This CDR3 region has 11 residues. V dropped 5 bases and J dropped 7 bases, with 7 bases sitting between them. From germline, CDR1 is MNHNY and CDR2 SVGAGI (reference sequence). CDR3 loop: CASSHEYTQYF. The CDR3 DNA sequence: TGTGCCAGCAGTCACGAATATACGCAGTATTTT.

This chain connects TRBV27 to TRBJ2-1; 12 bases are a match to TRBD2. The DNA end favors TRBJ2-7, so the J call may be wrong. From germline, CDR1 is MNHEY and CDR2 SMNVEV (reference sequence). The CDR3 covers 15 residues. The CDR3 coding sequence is TGTGCCAGCAGTTGGACTAGCGGGATCTACAATGAGCAGTACTTC. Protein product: CASSWTSGIYNEQYF.

The CDR3 loop reads CSARALRGVDEQFF. DNA of the CDR3: TGCAGTGCTAGAGCTTTGCGGGGGGTAGATGAGCAGTTCTTC. J is TRBJ2-1 and V is TRBV20-1; TRBD2 agrees at 8 bases. The trim removed 1 base at V and 8 bases at J, leaving 7 bases unmatched. This CDR3 is built from 14 residues. CDR1 is DFQATT, CDR2 SNEGSKA, per germline (reference sequence).

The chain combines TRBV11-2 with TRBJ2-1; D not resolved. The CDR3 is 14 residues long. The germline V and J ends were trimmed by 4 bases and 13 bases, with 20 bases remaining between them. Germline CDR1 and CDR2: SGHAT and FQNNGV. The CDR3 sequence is CASSSLRHQETQFF. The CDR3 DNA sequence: TGTGCCAGCAGCTCGTTAAGGCATCAAGAGACCCAGTTCTTC.

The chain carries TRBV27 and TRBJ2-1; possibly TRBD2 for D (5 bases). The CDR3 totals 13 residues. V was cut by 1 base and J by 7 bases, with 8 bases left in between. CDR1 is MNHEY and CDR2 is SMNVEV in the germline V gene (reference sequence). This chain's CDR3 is CASSLFRGNEQFF. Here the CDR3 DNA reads TGTGCCAGCAGTTTATTCCGAGGGAATGAGCAGTTCTTC.

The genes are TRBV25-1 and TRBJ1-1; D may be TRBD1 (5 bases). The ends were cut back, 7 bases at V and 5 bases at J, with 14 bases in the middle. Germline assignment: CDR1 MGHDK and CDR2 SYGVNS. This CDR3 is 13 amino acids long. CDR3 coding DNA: TGTGCCAGCACCCATGGGGGAGGTACTGAAGCTTTCTTT. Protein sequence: CASTHGGGTEAFF.

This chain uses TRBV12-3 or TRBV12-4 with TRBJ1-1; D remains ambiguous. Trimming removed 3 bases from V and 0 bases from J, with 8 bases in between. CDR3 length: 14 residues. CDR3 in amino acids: CASSFLFLNTEAFF. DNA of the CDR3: TGTGCCAGCAGTTTCCTCTTCTTGAACACTGAAGCTTTCTTT.

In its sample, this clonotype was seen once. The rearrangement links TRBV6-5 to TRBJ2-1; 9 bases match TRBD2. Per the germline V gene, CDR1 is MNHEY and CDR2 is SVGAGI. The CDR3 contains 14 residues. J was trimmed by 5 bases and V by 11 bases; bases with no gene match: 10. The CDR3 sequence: CACQGTSLDNEQFF. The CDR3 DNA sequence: TGTGCCTGTCAGGGGACTAGCTTAGACAATGAGCAGTTCTTC.

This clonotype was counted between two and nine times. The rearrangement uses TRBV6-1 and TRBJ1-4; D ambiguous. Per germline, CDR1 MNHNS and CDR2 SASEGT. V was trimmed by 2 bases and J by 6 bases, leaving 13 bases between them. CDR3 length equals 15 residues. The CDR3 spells CASSETQAWDEKLFF. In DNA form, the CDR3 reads TGTGCCAGCAGTGAAACACAAGCCTGGGATGAAAAACTGTTTTTT.

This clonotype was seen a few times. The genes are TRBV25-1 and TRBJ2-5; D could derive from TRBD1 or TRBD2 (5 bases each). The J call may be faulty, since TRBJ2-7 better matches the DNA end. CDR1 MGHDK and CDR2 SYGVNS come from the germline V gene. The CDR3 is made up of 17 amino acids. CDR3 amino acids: CASSARSPGTLAFEQYF. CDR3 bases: TGTGCCAGCAGTGCGCGATCCCCCGGGACGCTAGCCTTCGAGCAGTACTTC.

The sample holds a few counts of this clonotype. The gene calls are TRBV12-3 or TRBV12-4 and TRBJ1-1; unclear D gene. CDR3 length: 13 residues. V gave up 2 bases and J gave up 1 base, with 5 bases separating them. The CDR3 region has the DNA TGTGCCAGCAGTTTAACGACGAACACTGAAGCTTTCTTT. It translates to CASSLTTNTEAFF.

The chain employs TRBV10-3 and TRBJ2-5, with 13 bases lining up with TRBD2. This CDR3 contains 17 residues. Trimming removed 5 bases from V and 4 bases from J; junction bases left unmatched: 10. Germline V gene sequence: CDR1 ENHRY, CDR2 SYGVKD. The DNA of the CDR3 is TGTGCCATCAGTTACGGACTAGCGGGAGTTTGGGGAGAGACCCAGTACTTC. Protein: CAISYGLAGVWGETQYF.